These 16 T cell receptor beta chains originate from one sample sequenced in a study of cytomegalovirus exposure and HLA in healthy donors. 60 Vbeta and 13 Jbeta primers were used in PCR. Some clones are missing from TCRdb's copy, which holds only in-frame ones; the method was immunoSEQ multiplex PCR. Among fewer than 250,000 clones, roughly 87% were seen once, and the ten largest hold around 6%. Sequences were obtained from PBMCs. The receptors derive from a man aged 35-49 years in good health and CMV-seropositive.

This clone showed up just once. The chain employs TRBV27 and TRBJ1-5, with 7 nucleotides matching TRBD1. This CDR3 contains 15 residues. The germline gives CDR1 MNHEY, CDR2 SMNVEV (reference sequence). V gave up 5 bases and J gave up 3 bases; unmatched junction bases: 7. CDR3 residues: CASSPDRVVNQPQHF. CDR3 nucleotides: TGTGCCAGCAGTCCCGACAGGGTTGTCAATCAGCCCCAGCATTTT.

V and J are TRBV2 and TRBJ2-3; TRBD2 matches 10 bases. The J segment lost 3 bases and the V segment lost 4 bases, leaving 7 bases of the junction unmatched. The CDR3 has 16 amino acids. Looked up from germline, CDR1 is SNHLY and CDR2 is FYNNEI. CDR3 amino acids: CASSVASGRGTDTQYF. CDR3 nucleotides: TGTGCCAGCAGTGTCGCTAGCGGGAGAGGGACAGATACGCAGTATTTT. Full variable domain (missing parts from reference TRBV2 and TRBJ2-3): EPEVTQTPSHQVTQMGQEVILRCVPISNHLYFYWYRQILGQKVEFLVSFYNNEISEKSEIFDDQFSVERPDGSNFTLKIRSTKLEDSAMYFCASSVASGRGTDTQYFGPGTRLTVL.

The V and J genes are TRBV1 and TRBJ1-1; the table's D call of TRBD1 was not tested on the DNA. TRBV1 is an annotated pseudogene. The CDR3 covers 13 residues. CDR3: CTSGRTGWTEAFF. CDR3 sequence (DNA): TGCACCAGCGGGAGGACAGGGTGGACTGAAGCTTTCTTT.

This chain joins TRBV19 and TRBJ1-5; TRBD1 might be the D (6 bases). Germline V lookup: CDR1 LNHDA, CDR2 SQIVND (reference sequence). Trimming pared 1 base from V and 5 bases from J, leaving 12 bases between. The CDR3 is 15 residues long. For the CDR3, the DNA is TGTGCCAGTAGTATAGGGGGGCCCCGGGATCAGCCCCAGCATTTT. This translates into CASSIGGPRDQPQHF.

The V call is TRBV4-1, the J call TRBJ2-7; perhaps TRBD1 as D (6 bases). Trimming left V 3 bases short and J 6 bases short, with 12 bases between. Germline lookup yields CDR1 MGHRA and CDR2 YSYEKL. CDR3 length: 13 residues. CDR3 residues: CASSHGTGFEQYV. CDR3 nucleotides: TGCGCCAGCAGCCATGGTACAGGGTTCGAGCAGTACGTC.

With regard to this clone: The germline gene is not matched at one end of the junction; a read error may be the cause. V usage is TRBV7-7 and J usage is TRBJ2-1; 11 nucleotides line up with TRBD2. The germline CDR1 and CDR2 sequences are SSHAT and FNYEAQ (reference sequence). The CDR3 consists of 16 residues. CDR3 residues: CASSLEASGRSNEQFF. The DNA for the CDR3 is TGTGCTAGCAGCTTAGAGGCTAGCGGGAGGTCGAATGAGCAGTTCTTC. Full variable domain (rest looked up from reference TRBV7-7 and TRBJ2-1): GAGVSQSPRYKVTKRGQDVTLRCDPISSHATLYWYQQALGQGPEFLTYFNYEAQPDKSGLPSDRFSAERPEGSISTLTIQRTEQRDSAMYRCASSLEASGRSNEQFFGPGTRLTVL.

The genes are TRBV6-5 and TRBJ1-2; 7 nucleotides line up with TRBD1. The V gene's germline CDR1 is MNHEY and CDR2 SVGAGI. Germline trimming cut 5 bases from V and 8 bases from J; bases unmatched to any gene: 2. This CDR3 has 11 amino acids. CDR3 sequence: CASSGGGGYTF. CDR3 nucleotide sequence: TGTGCCAGCAGTGGAGGGGGCGGCTACACCTTC.

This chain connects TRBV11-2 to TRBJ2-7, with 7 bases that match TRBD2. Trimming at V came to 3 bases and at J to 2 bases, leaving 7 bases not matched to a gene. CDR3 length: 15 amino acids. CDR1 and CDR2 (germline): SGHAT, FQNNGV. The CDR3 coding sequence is TGTGCCAGCAGCTTGGGAGGGTTGCACACCTACGAGCAGTACTTC. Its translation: CASSLGGLHTYEQYF.

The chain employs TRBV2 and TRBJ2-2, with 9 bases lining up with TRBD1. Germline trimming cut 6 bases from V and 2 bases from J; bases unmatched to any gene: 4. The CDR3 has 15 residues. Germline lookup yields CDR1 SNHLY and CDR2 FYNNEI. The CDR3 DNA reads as TGTGCCAGCAGGAGGACAGGGGTCAACACCGGGGAGCTGTTTTTT. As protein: CASRRTGVNTGELFF.

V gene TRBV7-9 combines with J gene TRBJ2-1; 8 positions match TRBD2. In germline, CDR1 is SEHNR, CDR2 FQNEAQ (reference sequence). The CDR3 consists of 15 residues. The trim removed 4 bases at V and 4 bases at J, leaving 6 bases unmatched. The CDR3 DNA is TGTGCCAGCAGCTCTGGACTAGCCCCATACAATGAGCAGTTCTTC. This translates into CASSSGLAPYNEQFF.

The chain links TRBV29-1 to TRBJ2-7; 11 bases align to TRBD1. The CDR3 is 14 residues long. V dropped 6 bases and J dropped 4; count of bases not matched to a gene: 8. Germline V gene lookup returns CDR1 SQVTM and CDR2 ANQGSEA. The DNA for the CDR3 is TGCAGCGTGGGGAGGACAGGGGGCATTTACGAGCAGTACTTC. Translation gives CSVGRTGGIYEQYF.

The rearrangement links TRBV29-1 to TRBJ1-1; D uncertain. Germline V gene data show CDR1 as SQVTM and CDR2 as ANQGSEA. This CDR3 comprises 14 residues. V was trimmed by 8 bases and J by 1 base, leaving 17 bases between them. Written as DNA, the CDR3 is TGCAGCATTTGTGAGGGTTCAGGGAACACTGAAGCTTTCTTT. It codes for CSICEGSGNTEAFF. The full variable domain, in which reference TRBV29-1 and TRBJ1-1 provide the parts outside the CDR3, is SAVISQKPSRDICQRGTSLTIQCQVDSQVTMMFWYRQQPGQSLTLIATANQGSEATYESGFVIDKFPISRPNLTFSTLTVSNMSPEDSSIYLCSICEGSGNTEAFFGQGTRLTVV.

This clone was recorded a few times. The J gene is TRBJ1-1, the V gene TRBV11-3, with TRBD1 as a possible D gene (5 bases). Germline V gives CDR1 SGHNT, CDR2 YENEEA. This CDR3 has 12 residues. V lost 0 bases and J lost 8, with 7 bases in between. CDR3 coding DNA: TGTGCCAGCAGCTTAGATGGACAAGAAGCTTTCTTT. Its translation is CASSLDGQEAFF.

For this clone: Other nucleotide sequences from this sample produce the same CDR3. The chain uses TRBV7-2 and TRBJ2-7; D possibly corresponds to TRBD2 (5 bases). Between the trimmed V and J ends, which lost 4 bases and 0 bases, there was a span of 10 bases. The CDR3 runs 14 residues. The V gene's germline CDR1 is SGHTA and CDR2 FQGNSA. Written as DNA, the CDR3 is TGTGCCAGCAGCTCTGGTGGGAGCTCCTACGAGCAGTACTTC. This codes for CASSSGGSSYEQYF.

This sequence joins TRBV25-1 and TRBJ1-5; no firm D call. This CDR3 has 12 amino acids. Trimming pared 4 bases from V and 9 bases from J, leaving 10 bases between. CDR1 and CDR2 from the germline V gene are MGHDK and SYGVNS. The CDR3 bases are TGTGCCAGCAGTGCCCACAGCGGGCCCCAGCATTTT. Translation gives CASSAHSGPQHF.

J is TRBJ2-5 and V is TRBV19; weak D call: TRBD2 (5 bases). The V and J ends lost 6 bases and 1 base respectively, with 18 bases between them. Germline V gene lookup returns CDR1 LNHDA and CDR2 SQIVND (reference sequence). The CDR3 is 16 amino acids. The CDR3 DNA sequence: TGTGCCAGTAGCACCATACCGAGGGCTATCCAAGAGACCCAGTACTTC. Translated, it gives CASSTIPRAIQETQYF.